A single sample is the source of the 31 T cell receptor beta chains below, sequenced in a study of blood T cells in healthy people across ages (dated by TCRdb to between 2014 and 2017). Library creation used 5' RACE. The sequencer was an Illumina HiSeq 2500. A second PCR of 7 to 11 cycles was performed with a sample-barcoded 5' primer and a J-beta primer mix. Starting from the raw public reads, TCRdb applied fastp trimming at Q25, assembled clones with MiXCR and retained in-frame beta chains. Each CDR3 protein gets just one entry, which takes the most common genes and DNA from the rows behind it. The sample table shows fewer than 1,000,000 distinct CDR3 sequences, and 40% to 50% are seen once. The leading ten clones occupy around 18% of the sample. The sequencing sample was made of blood. All receptors come from a man aged 60 to 69 in good health.

The genes are TRBV4-2 and TRBJ1-2; the match to TRBD1 covers 9 bases. The trim removed 2 bases at V and 2 bases at J, leaving 3 bases unmatched. The CDR3 extends over 15 amino acids. Germline V gene data show CDR1 as LGHNA and CDR2 as YNFKEQ. CDR3 sequence: CASSQKDRGNYGYTF. CDR3 coding DNA: TGTGCCAGCAGCCAAAAGGACAGGGGAAACTATGGCTACACCTTC.

The chain recombines TRBV7-9 with TRBJ2-3; perhaps TRBD1 as D (5 bases). V was pared by 0 bases and J by 5 bases, with 18 bases between. Germline lookup yields CDR1 SEHNR and CDR2 FQNEAQ (reference sequence). The CDR3 is made up of 17 amino acids. CDR3 amino acids: CASSLAGRVGHGDTQYF. CDR3 DNA sequence: TGTGCCAGCAGCTTAGCCGGCAGGGTTGGGCACGGAGATACGCAGTATTTT.

This clonotype has just a few counts. The chain employs TRBV29-1 and TRBJ2-3; 8 bases fit TRBD1. V gave up 5 bases and J gave up 5 bases; unmatched junction bases: 9. Germline V gene sequence: CDR1 SQVTM, CDR2 ANQGSEA. The CDR3 spans 14 residues. CDR3: CSVPADRAGDTQYF. In DNA form, the CDR3 reads TGCAGCGTTCCAGCGGACAGGGCCGGAGATACGCAGTATTTT.

This chain links TRBV7-2 with TRBJ2-5; 14 bases map to TRBD2. The CDR3 sequence is 13 residues long. With V trimmed by 6 bases and J by 10 bases, 4 bases remained unmatched. CDR1 is SGHTA and CDR2 is FQGNSA in the germline V gene. The CDR3 bases are TGTGCCAGCAGGACTAGCGGGGGGGGGAACCAGTACTTC. Amino acids: CASRTSGGGNQYF.

CDR3 DNA: TGTGCCAGTAGTAAGACAGGGGGAGGGGGCAGCACTGAAGCTTTCTTT. Amino acids: CASSKTGGGGSTEAFF. V and J are TRBV19 and TRBJ1-1, with 9 bases that match TRBD1. V was clipped by 4 bases and J by 4 bases; unmatched bases: 10. The CDR3 loop spans 16 amino acids. Looked up from germline, CDR1 is LNHDA and CDR2 is SQIVND (reference sequence).

The chain recombines TRBV20-1 with TRBJ1-2; D is possibly TRBD1 (5 bases). This CDR3 region has 15 residues. Trimming cost V 5 bases and J 0 bases, with 16 bases left between them. Per germline, CDR1 DFQATT and CDR2 SNEGSKA (reference sequence). The CDR3 is CSAPDLAGPNYGYTF. The CDR3 nucleotides are TGCAGTGCTCCAGACCTGGCGGGGCCTAACTATGGCTACACCTTC.

The chain has TRBV30 and TRBJ1-2; no reliable D call. With 4 bases removed from V and 2 bases from J, the gap between germline ends came to 14 bases. Germline CDR1 GTSNPN, CDR2 SVGIG (reference sequence). The CDR3 spans 14 residues. Here the CDR3 reads CAWISNPINYGYTF. The CDR3 nucleotides read TGTGCCTGGATTTCAAACCCCATCAACTATGGCTACACCTTC. Complete variable domain (other parts from reference TRBV30 and TRBJ1-2): SQTIHQWPATLVQPVGSPLSLECTVEGTSNPNLYWYRQAAGRGLQLLFYSVGIGQISSEVPQNLSASRPQDRQFILSSKKLLLSDSGFYLCAWISNPINYGYTFGSGTRLTVV.

The chain recombines TRBV6-1 with TRBJ2-5; 12 nucleotides agree with TRBD2. V shed 7 bases and J 9 bases; nucleotides not matched to a gene: 12. Germline-derived CDR1 and CDR2 are MNHNS and SASEGT. This CDR3 comprises 15 residues. The CDR3: CASTELAGGPSAQYF. DNA for the CDR3: TGTGCCAGCACCGAACTAGCGGGGGGCCCCTCCGCCCAGTACTTC.

This clonotype turned up a few times. The rearrangement uses TRBV6-1 and TRBJ2-3, with 8 nucleotides matching TRBD2. With V trimmed by 9 bases and J by 2 bases, 7 bases remained unmatched. The CDR3 covers 14 residues. From germline, CDR1 is MNHNS and CDR2 SASEGT. The CDR3 DNA follows: TGTGCCAGTACAAGCGGGGGCCCCACAGATACGCAGTATTTT. Protein sequence: CASTSGGPTDTQYF.

CDR3 in amino acids: CASSYRDRVGEKLFF. In DNA form, the CDR3 reads TGTGCCAGCAGTTACAGAGACAGGGTTGGTGAAAAACTGTTTTTT. The rearrangement links TRBV6-5 to TRBJ1-4; 7 bases map to TRBD1. The trim removed 2 bases at V and 7 bases at J, leaving 7 bases unmatched. Germline CDR1 MNHEY, CDR2 SVGAGI. CDR3 length: 15 residues.

The gene calls are TRBV4-1 and TRBJ2-5; D ambiguous. This CDR3 has 15 residues. In germline, CDR1 is MGHRA, CDR2 YSYEKL. Deletions cut 1 base from V and 0 bases from J, with 9 bases between. The CDR3 DNA follows: TGCGCCAGCAGCCAAGGTTACGGCAACCAAGAGACCCAGTACTTC. It codes for CASSQGYGNQETQYF.

The chain recombines TRBV15 with TRBJ2-7; D is unclear. Germline V gene data show CDR1 as LNHNV and CDR2 as YYDKDF (reference sequence). V was clipped by 2 bases and J by 0 bases, with 5 bases between them. This CDR3 region has 13 residues. The CDR3 DNA sequence: TGTGCCACCAGCAGAAGGACCTCCTACGAGCAGTACTTC. Amino acids: CATSRRTSYEQYF.

The chain joins TRBV13 to TRBJ2-1; D unresolved. Germline loops: CDR1 PRHDT, CDR2 FYEKMQ (reference sequence). This CDR3 is 15 amino acids long. With 2 bases removed from V and 6 bases from J, the gap between germline ends came to 14 bases. CDR3 protein: CASSLYQRMGNEQFF. The CDR3, as DNA: TGTGCCAGCAGCTTATATCAGCGTATGGGCAATGAGCAGTTCTTC.

CDR3 protein: CASSPWQGASYNEQFF. The DNA of the CDR3 is TGTGCCAGCTCACCCTGGCAGGGGGCATCCTACAATGAGCAGTTCTTC. This chain uses TRBV18 with TRBJ2-1; 8 bases fit TRBD1. Germline assignment: CDR1 KGHSH and CDR2 LQKENI. This CDR3 has 16 residues. Trimming removed 3 bases from V and 1 base from J; junction bases left unmatched: 5.

Many counts were recorded for this clonotype. The gene calls are TRBV5-6 and TRBJ1-4; D unresolved. Germline V gene data show CDR1 as SGHDT and CDR2 as YYEEEE. The CDR3 sequence is 16 residues long. Between the trimmed V and J ends, which lost 0 bases and 5 bases, there was a span of 14 bases. The CDR3 is CASSLAARSRNEKLFF. The CDR3 bases are TGTGCCAGCAGCTTGGCCGCCAGATCAAGGAATGAAAAACTGTTTTTT.

The chain joins TRBV20-1 to TRBJ2-1; 12 nucleotides line up with TRBD1. The J call may be faulty, since TRBJ2-7 better matches the DNA end. The CDR3 spans 14 residues. Per germline, CDR1 DFQATT and CDR2 SNEGSKA (reference sequence). In nucleotides, the CDR3 is TGCAGTGCTAGGGGACAGGGGGCCTACAATGAGCAGTACTTC. Translated, it gives CSARGQGAYNEQYF.

V usage is TRBV24-1 and J usage is TRBJ2-3; TRBD1 matches 7 bases. With 6 bases clipped from V and 2 bases from J, the junction kept 7 bases outside the gene matches. CDR3 size: 15 residues. Per the germline V gene, CDR1 is KGHDR and CDR2 is SFDVKD. DNA of the CDR3: TGTGCCACCAGTCCCCCACAGGGGCCCACAGATACGCAGTATTTT. Protein: CATSPPQGPTDTQYF.

This chain joins TRBV7-2 and TRBJ2-1; 9 bases are shared with TRBD1. Unmatched junction bases numbered 8, after V lost 2 bases and J lost 0 bases. This CDR3 comprises 18 residues. Germline V CDR1 and CDR2: SGHTA, FQGNSA. CDR3 in DNA: TGTGCCAGCAGCTTATCACAGGGGGCTAGGGGCTCCTACAATGAGCAGTTCTTC. As protein: CASSLSQGARGSYNEQFF.

V and J are TRBV6-5 and TRBJ2-5; maybe TRBD2 (7 bases). The CDR3 length is 16 residues. Germline CDR1 and CDR2: MNHEY and SVGAGI. The V gene lost 0 bases and the J gene lost 1 base, with 12 bases spanning the gap. The CDR3 DNA follows: TGTGCCAGCAGTTACTCGGGTGCGGGGGCCCAAGAGACCCAGTACTTC. It specifies CASSYSGAGAQETQYF.

The V gene is TRBV4-1, the J gene TRBJ2-3, with 11 positions matching TRBD2. This CDR3 is 16 amino acids long. With 6 bases clipped from V and 6 bases from J, the junction kept 11 bases outside the gene matches. Germline CDR1 and CDR2: MGHRA and YSYEKL. The CDR3 nucleotides read TGCGCCAGCAGACAGACTAGCGGGGAACGTATGGATACGCAGTATTTT. Amino acid sequence: CASRQTSGERMDTQYF.

The chain carries TRBV5-1 and TRBJ2-4; a weak D match, TRBD1 (6 bases). This CDR3 contains 15 residues. CDR1 and CDR2 (germline): SGHRS, YFSETQ. V dropped 5 bases and J dropped 5 bases, with 17 bases sitting between them. DNA of the CDR3: TGCGCCAGCAGTCCCGGACAGCCAACGCAAAACATTCAGTACTTC. Translating gives CASSPGQPTQNIQYF.

The chain is built from TRBV4-3 and TRBJ2-2; D may be TRBD2 (7 bases). The CDR3 loop spans 15 amino acids. Germline-derived CDR1 and CDR2 are LGHNA and YSLEER. V was pared by 3 bases and J by 13 bases, with 21 bases between. The CDR3: CASSHDGGQRGPLFF. Here the CDR3 DNA reads TGCGCCAGCAGCCATGACGGAGGACAGCGGGGTCCGCTGTTTTTT.

This clonotype has at least ten counts. The chain uses TRBV29-1 and TRBJ1-6; tentatively, D is TRBD1 (5 bases). The CDR3 has 14 amino acids. CDR1 is SQVTM, CDR2 ANQGSEA, per germline. V gave up 4 bases and J gave up 5 bases, with 12 bases separating them. The CDR3 region is CSVVPRANNSPLHF. CDR3 in DNA: TGCAGCGTTGTACCCAGGGCCAATAATTCACCCCTCCACTTT.

The V gene is TRBV7-2, the J gene TRBJ2-7; D possibly corresponds to TRBD2 (5 bases). CDR1 is SGHTA and CDR2 is FQGNSA in the germline V gene. CDR3 length equals 12 residues. V gave up 2 bases and J gave up 7 bases, with 9 bases separating them. In DNA form, the CDR3 reads TGTGCCAGCAGCTTATTATCGGGGGAGCAGTACTTC. Translated, it gives CASSLLSGEQYF.

This clonotype came up a few times. The chain carries TRBV14 and TRBJ2-7; D gene unclear. The CDR3 is 15 residues long. The germline V and J ends were trimmed by 4 bases and 0 bases, with 13 bases remaining between them. Germline assignment: CDR1 SGHDN and CDR2 FVKESK. CDR3 sequence: CASSPYTPSSYEQYF. The DNA of the CDR3 is TGTGCCAGCAGCCCCTACACCCCGTCCTCCTACGAGCAGTACTTC.

This chain uses TRBV4-3 with TRBJ2-3, with 13 bases that match TRBD2. The trim removed 3 bases at V and 7 bases at J, leaving 7 bases unmatched. CDR1 LGHNA and CDR2 YSLEER come from the germline V gene. The CDR3 is 16 residues long. CDR3 in amino acids: CASSHRLAGGRNTQYF. The CDR3 DNA is TGCGCCAGCAGCCACAGACTAGCGGGGGGAAGGAATACGCAGTATTTT.

The J gene is TRBJ2-1, the V gene TRBV5-5; TRBD1 matches at 7 bases. J lost 5 bases, V lost 0 bases, and 5 bases had no gene match. This CDR3 spans 15 amino acids. Germline lookup yields CDR1 SGHKS and CDR2 YYEKEE (reference sequence). CDR3 in amino acids: CASSLEVGGHNEQFF. In DNA, the CDR3 is TGTGCCAGCAGCTTGGAGGTAGGGGGCCACAATGAGCAGTTCTTC.

The table lists this clonotype with a few counts. V and J are TRBV21-1 and TRBJ2-7; TRBD1 reflects the table's D call only, with no check against the DNA. TRBV21-1 is a documented pseudogene. The CDR3 has 19 residues. The CDR3 sequence: CASNQTTGGLPPDDYEQYF. The CDR3 DNA is TGTGCCAGCAACCAGACGACAGGAGGTCTTCCTCCAGACGACTACGAGCAGTACTTC.

For this clonotype: A much larger clone sits a single nucleotide away, making a read error possible. The V and J genes are TRBV28 and TRBJ2-6; D not certain. V dropped 4 bases and J dropped 0 bases, with 10 bases sitting between them. Germline values: CDR1 MDHEN, CDR2 SYDVKM. The CDR3 runs to 16 residues. Here the CDR3 DNA reads TGTGCCAGCAGTTCGACACTCGACTCTGGGGCCAACGTCCTGACTTTC. It codes for CASSSTLDSGANVLTF.

V and J are TRBV7-8 and TRBJ1-6; the D is unclear. The germline V gene has CDR1 SGHVS and CDR2 FQNEAQ. The CDR3 contains 16 residues. Trimming left V 0 bases short and J 7 bases short, with 13 bases between. The CDR3 nucleotides read TGTGCCAGCAGCTTAGCGCTTTCCCCTGCCAATTCACCCCTCCACTTT. Translation gives CASSLALSPANSPLHF.

This chain joins TRBV3-1 and TRBJ2-6; D possibly uses TRBD1 or TRBD2 (5 bases each). The V gene lost 2 bases and the J gene lost 2 bases, with 10 bases spanning the gap. CDR1 is LGHDT, CDR2 YNNKEL, per germline (reference sequence). This CDR3 has 16 residues. The CDR3 DNA sequence: TGTGCCAGCAGCCAACCTATGGGGGCTGGGGCCAACGTCCTGACTTTC. It encodes CASSQPMGAGANVLTF.